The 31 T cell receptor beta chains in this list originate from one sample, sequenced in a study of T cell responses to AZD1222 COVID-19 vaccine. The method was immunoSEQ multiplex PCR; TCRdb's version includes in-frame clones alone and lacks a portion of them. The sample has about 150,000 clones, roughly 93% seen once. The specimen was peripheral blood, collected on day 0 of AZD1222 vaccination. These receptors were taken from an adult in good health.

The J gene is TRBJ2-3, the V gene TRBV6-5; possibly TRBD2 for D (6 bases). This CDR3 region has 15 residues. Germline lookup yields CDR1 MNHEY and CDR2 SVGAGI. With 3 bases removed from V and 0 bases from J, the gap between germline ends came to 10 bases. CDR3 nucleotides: TGTGCCAGCAGTTATAGCGGAGTCAGCACAGATACGCAGTATTTT. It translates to CASSYSGVSTDTQYF.

CDR3 nucleotide sequence: TGTGCCAGCAGCGAAACTTTGAACACTGAAGCTTTCTTT. Translation: CASSETLNTEAFF. This chain connects TRBV5-5 to TRBJ1-1; no definite D call. V lost 4 bases and J lost 0, with 7 bases in between. CDR1 and CDR2 from the germline V gene are SGHKS and YYEKEE (reference sequence). This CDR3 contains 13 residues. Looking up the rest from reference TRBV5-5 and TRBJ1-1 gives the full variable domain: DAGVTQSPTHLIKTRGQQVTLRCSPISGHKSVSWYQQVLGQGPQFIFQYYEKEERGRGNFPDRFSARQFPNYSSELNVNALLLGDSALYLCASSETLNTEAFFGQGTRLTVV.

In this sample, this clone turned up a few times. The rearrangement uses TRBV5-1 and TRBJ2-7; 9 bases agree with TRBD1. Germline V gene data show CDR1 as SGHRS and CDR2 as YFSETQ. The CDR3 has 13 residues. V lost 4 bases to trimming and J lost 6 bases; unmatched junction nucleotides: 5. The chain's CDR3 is CASSRDRESEQYF. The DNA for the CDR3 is TGCGCCAGCAGCCGGGACAGGGAGAGCGAGCAGTACTTC.

For the CDR3, the DNA is TGTGCCAGTAGTGGGACAGGCGGAAACATTCAGTACTTC. It is translated as CASSGTGGNIQYF. J is TRBJ2-4 and V is TRBV19; 8 nucleotides agree with TRBD1. The CDR3 contains 13 residues. The V gene's germline CDR1 is LNHDA and CDR2 SQIVND (reference sequence). Unmatched junction bases numbered 3, after V lost 5 bases and J lost 6 bases.

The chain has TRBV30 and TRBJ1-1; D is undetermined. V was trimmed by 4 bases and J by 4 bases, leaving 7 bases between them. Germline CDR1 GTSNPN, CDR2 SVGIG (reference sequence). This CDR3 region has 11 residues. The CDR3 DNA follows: TGTGCCTGGACGCGGAGCACTGAAGCTTTCTTT. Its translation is CAWTRSTEAFF.

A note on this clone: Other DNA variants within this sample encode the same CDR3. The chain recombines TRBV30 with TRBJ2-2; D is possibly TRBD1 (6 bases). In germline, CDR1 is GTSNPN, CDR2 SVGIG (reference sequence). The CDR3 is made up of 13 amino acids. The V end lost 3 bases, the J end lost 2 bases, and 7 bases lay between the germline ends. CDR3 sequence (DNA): TGTGCCTGGAGGACAGGTAACACCGGGGAGCTGTTTTTT. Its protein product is CAWRTGNTGELFF.

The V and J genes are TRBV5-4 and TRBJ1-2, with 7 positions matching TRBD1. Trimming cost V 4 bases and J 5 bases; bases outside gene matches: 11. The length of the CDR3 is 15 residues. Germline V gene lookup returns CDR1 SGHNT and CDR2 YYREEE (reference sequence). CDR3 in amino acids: CASSLGTDFGYGYTF. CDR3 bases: TGTGCCAGCAGCCTGGGGACAGATTTTGGGTATGGCTACACCTTC.

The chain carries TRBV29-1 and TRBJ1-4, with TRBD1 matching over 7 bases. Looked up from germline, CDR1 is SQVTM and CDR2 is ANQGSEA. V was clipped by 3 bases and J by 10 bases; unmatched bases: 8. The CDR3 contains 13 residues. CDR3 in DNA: TGCAGCGTTGAGGCGTCAGGGGGTGGAAAACTGTTTTTT. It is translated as CSVEASGGGKLFF.

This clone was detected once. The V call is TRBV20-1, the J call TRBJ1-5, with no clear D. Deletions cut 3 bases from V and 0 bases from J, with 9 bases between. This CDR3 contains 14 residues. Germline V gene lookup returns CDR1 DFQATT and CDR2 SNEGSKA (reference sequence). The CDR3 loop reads CSASSSYSNQPQHF. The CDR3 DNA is TGCAGTGCTAGTAGCAGCTATAGCAATCAGCCCCAGCATTTT.

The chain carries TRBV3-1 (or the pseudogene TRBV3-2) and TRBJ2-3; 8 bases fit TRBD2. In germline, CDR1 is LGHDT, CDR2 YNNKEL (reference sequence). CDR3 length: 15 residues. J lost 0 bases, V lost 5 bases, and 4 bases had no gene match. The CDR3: CASSGSGTSTDTQYF. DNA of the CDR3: TGTGCCAGCAGCGGTAGCGGGACTAGCACAGATACGCAGTATTTT.

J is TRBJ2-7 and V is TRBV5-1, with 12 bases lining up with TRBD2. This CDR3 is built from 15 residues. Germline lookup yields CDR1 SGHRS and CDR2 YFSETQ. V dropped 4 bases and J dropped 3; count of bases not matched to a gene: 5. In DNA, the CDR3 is TGCGCCAGCAGCCCAAGACTAGCGGGAGACTACGAGCAGTACTTC. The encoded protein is CASSPRLAGDYEQYF.

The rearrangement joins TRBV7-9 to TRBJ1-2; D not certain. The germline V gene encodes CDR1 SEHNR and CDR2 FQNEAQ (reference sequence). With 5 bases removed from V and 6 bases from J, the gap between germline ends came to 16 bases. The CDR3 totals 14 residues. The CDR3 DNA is TGTGCCAGCAGCGGTACCGGGCCTCCAAATGGCTACACCTTC. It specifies CASSGTGPPNGYTF.

Here the CDR3 reads CSEQHATEAFF. CDR3 nucleotide sequence: TGCAGCGAGCAACACGCCACTGAAGCTTTCTTT. This rearrangement joins TRBV29-1 to TRBJ1-1, with D unclear. Germline V CDR1 and CDR2: SQVTM, ANQGSEA. This CDR3 contains 11 residues. V was shortened by 7 bases and J by 4 bases, with 10 bases between the two germline ends.

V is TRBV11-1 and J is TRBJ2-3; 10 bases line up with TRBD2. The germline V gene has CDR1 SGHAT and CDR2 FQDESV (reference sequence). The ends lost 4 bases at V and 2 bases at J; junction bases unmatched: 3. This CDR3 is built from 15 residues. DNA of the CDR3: TGTGCCAGCAGCTCCGGGACTAGCGACACAGATACGCAGTATTTT. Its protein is CASSSGTSDTDTQYF.

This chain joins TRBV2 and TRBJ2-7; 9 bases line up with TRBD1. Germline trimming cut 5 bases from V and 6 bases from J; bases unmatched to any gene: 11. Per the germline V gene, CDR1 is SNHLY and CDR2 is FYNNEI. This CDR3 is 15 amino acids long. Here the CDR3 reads CASSPDDRGWSEQYF. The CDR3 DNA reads TGTGCCAGCAGTCCTGATGACAGGGGGTGGAGCGAGCAGTACTTC.

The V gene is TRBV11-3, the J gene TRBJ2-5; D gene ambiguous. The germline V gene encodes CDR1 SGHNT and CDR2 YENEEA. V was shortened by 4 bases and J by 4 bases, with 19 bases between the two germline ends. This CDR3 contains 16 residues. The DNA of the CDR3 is TGTGCCAGCAGCTCTATAGGGCCCTCACAACGAGAGACCCAGTACTTC. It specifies CASSSIGPSQRETQYF. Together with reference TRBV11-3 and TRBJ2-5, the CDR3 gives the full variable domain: EAGVVQSPRYKIIEKKQPVAFWCNPISGHNTLYWYLQNLGQGPELLIRYENEEAVDDSQLPKDRFSAERLKGVDSTLKIQPAELGDSAVYLCASSSIGPSQRETQYFGPGTRLLVL.

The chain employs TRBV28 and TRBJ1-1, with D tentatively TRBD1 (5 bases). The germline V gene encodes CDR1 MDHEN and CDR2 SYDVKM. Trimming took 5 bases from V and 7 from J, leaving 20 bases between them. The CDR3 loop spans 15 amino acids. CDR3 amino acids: CASSPPSSGGGEAFF. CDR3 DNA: TGTGCCAGCAGTCCCCCCAGTTCGGGCGGGGGTGAAGCTTTCTTT.

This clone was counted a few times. CDR3 amino acids: CSVADGVLGNQPQHF. Here the CDR3 DNA reads TGCAGCGTAGCGGACGGAGTCCTGGGCAATCAGCCCCAGCATTTT. The V and J genes are TRBV29-1 and TRBJ1-5; no clear D gene. Germline CDR1 is SQVTM and CDR2 is ANQGSEA. Trimming removed 6 bases from V and 2 bases from J, with 17 bases in between. CDR3 length equals 15 residues.

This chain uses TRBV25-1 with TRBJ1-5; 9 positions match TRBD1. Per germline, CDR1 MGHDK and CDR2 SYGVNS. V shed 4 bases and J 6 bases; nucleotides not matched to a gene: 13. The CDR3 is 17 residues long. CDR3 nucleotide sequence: TGTGCCAGCAGTGTCCCTAGACAGGGGGTGGTCATTCAGCCCCAGCATTTT. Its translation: CASSVPRQGVVIQPQHF. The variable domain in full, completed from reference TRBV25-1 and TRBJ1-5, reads EADIYQTPRYLVIGTGKKITLECSQTMGHDKMYWYQQDPGMELHLIHYSYGVNSTEKGDLSSESTVSRIRTEHFPLTLESARPSHTSQYLCASSVPRQGVVIQPQHFGDGTRLSIL.

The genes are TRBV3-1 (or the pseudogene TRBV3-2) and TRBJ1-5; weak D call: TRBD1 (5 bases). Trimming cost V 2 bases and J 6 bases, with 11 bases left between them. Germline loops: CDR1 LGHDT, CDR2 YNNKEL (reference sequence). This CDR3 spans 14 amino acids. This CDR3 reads CASSQSQVIQPQHF. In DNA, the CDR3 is TGTGCCAGCAGCCAATCACAGGTTATTCAGCCCCAGCATTTT.

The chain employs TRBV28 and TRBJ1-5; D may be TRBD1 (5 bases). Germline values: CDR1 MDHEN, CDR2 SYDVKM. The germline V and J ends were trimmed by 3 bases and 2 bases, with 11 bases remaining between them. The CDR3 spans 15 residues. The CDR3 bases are TGTGCCAGCAGTTTGCGGGGGAGTCGCAATCAGCCCCAGCATTTT. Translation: CASSLRGSRNQPQHF.

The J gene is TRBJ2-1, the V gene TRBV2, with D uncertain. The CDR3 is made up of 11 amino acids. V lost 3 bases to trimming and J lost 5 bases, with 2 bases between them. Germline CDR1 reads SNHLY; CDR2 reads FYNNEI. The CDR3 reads CASSDNNEQFF. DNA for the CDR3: TGTGCCAGCAGTGATAACAATGAGCAGTTCTTC.

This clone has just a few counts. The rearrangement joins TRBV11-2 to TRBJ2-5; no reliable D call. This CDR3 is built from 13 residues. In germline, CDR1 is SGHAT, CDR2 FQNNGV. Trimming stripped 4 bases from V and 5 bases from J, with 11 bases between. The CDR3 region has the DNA TGTGCCAGCAGCTCAGGACCCCAGGAGACCCAGTACTTC. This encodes CASSSGPQETQYF.

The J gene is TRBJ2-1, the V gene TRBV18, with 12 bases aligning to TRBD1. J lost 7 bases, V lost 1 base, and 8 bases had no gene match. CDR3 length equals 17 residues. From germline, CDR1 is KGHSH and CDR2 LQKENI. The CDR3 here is CASSPRIGTGGFNEQFF. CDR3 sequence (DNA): TGTGCCAGCTCACCACGTATAGGGACAGGGGGCTTTAATGAGCAGTTCTTC. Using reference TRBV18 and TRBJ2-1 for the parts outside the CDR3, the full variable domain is NAGVMQNPRHLVRRRGQEARLRCSPMKGHSHVYWYRQLPEEGLKFMVYLQKENIIDESGMPKERFSAEFPKEGPSILRIQQVVRGDSAAYFCASSPRIGTGGFNEQFFGPGTRLTVL.

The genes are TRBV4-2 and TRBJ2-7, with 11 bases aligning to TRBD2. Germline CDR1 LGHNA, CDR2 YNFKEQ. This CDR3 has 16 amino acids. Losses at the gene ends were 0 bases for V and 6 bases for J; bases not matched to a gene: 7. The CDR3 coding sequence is TGTGCCAGCAGCCAAGATCAACTAGCGGGAGTAGCCGAGCAGTACTTC. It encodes CASSQDQLAGVAEQYF.

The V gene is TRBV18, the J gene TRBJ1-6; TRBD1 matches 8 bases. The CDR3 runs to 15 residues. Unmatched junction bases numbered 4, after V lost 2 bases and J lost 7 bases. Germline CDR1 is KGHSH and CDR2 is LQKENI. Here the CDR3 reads CASSPRGQGNSPLHF. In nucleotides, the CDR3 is TGTGCCAGCTCACCAAGAGGACAGGGAAATTCACCCCTCCACTTT.

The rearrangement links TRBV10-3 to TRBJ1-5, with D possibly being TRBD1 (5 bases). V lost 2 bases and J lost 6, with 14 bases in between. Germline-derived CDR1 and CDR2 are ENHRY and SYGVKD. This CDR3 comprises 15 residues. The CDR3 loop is CAISERAGKIQPQHF. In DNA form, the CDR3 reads TGTGCCATCAGTGAGAGGGCAGGGAAGATTCAGCCCCAGCATTTT.

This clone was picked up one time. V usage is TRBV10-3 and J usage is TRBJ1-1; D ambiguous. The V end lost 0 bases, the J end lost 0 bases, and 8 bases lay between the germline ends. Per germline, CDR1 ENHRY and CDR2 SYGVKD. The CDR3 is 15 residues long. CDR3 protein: CAISESIQLNTEAFF. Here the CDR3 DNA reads TGTGCCATCAGTGAGTCGATACAGTTGAACACTGAAGCTTTCTTT.

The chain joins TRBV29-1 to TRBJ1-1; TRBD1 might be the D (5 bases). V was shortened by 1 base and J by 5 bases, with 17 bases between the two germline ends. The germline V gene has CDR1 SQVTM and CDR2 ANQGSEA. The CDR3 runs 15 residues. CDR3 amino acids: CSVEGAGWGETEAFF. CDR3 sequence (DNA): TGCAGCGTTGAAGGTGCAGGGTGGGGGGAAACTGAAGCTTTCTTT.

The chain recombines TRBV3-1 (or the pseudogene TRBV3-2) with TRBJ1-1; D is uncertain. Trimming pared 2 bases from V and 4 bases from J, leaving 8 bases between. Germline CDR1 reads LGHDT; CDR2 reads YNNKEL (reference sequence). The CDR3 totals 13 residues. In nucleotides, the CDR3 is TGTGCCAGCAGCCAACGCGAAGGCACTGAAGCTTTCTTT. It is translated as CASSQREGTEAFF.

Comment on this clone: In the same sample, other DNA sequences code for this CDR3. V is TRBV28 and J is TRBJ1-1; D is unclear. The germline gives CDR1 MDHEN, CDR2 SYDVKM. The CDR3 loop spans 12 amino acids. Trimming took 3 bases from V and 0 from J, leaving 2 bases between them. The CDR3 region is CASSLLNTEAFF. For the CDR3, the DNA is TGTGCCAGCAGTTTGCTGAACACTGAAGCTTTCTTT.